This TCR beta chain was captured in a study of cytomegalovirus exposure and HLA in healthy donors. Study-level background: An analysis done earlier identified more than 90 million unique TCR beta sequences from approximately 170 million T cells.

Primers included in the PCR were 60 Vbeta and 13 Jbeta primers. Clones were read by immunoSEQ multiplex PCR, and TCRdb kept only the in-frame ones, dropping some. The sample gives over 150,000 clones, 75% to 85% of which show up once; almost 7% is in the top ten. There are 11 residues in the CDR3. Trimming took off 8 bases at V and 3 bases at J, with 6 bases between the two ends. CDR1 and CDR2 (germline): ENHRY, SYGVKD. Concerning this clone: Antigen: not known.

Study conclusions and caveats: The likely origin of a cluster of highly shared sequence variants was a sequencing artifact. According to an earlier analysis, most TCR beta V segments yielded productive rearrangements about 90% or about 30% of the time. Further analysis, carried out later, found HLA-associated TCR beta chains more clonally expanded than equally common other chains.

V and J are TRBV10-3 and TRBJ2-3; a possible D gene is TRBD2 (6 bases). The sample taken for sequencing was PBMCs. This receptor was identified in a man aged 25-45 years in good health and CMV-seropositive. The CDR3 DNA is TGTGCCATCCGGGGGACAGATACGCAGTATTTT. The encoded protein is CAIRGTDTQYF.